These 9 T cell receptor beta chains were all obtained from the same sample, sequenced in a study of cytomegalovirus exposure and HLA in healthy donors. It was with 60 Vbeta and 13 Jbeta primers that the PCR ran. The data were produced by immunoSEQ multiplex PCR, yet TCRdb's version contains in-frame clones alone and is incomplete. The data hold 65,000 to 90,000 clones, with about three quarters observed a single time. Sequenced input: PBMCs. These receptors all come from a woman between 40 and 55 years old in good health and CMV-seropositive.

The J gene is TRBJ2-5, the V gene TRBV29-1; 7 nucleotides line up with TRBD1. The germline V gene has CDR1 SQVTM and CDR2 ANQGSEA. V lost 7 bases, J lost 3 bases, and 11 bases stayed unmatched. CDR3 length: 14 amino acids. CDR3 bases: TGCAGCGGCGGCCCGGGGACAGATGAAGAGACCCAGTACTTC. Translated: CSGGPGTDEETQYF.

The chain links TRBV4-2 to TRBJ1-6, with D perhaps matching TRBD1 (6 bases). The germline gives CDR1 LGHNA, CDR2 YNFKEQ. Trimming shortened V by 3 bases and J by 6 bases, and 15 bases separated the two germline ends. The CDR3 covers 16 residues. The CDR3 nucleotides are TGTGCCAGCAGCCAGTCCGAGACAGGCGGTAATTCACCCCTCCACTTT. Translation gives CASSQSETGGNSPLHF.

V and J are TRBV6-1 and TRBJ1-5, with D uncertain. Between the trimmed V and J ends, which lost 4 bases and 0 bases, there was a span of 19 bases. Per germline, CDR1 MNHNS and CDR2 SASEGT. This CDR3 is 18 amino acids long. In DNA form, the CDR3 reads TGTGCCAGCAGTGTCCGACAAGCGGTACTCAATAGCAATCAGCCCCAGCATTTT. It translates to CASSVRQAVLNSNQPQHF.

In DNA, the CDR3 is TGCGCCAGCACCTCCTCGGGCCGAGGGCTGAACACTGAAGCTTTCTTT. Translating gives CASTSSGRGLNTEAFF. The gene calls are TRBV5-1 and TRBJ1-1; D not certain. V was clipped by 6 bases and J by 0 bases, with 18 bases between them. This CDR3 comprises 16 residues. Germline CDR1 reads SGHRS; CDR2 reads YFSETQ. Full variable domain (outside the CDR3, taken from reference TRBV5-1 and TRBJ1-1): KAGVTQTPRYLIKTRGQQVTLSCSPISGHRSVSWYQQTPGQGLQFLFEYFSETQRNKGNFPGRFSGRQFSNSRSEMNVSTLELGDSALYLCASTSSGRGLNTEAFFGQGTRLTVV.

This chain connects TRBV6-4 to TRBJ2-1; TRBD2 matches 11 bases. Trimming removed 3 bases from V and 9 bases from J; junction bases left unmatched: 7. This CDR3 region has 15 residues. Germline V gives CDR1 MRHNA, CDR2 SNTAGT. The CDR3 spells CASSEKLAGDVEQFF. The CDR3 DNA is TGTGCCAGCAGTGAAAAACTAGCGGGGGATGTTGAGCAGTTCTTC.

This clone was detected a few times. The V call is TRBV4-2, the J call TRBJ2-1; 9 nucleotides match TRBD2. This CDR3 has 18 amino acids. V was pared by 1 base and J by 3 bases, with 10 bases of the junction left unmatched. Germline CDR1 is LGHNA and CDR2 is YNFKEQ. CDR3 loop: CASSQASRASGIYNEQFF. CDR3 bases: TGTGCCAGCAGCCAAGCATCCAGGGCTAGCGGGATCTACAATGAGCAGTTCTTC.

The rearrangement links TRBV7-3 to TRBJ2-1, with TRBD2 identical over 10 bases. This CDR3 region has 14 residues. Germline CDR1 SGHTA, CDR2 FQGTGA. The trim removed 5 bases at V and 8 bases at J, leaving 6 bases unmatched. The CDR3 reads CASSDPSGGDEQFF. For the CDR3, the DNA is TGTGCCAGCAGCGACCCGAGCGGGGGGGATGAGCAGTTCTTC.

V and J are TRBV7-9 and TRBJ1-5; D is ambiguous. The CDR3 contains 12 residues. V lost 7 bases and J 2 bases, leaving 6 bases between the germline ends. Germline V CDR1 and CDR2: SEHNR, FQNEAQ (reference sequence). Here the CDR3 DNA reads TGTGCCAGCACCGAGGGCAATCAGCCCCAGCATTTT. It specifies CASTEGNQPQHF.

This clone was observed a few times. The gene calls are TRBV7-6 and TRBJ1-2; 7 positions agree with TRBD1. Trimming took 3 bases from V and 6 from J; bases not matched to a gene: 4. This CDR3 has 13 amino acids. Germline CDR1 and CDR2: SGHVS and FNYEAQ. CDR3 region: CASSFLRGDGYTF. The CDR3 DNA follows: TGTGCCAGCAGCTTCCTCAGGGGGGATGGCTACACCTTC.